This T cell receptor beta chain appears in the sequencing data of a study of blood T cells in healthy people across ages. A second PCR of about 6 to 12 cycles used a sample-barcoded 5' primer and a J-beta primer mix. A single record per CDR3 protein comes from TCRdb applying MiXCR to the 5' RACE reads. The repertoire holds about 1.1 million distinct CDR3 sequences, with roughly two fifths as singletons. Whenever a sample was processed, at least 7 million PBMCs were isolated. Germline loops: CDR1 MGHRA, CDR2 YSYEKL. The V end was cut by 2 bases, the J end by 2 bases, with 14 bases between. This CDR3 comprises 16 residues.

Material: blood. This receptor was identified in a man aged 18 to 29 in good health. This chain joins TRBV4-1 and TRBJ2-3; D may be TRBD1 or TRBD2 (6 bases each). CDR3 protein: CASSQLWGALTDTQYF. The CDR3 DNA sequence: TGCGCCAGCAGCCAACTGTGGGGGGCCCTCACAGATACGCAGTATTTT.